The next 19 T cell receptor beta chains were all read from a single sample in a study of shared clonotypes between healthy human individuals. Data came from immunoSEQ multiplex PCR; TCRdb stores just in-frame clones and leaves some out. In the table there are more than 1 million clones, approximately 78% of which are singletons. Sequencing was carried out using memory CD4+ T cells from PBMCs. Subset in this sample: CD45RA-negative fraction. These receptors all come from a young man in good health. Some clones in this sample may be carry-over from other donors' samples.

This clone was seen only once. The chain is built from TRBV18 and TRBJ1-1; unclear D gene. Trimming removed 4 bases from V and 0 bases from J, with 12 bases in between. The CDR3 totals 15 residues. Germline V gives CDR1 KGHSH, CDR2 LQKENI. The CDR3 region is CASSLGPALNTEAFF. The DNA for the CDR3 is TGTGCCAGCTCACTCGGTCCCGCACTGAACACTGAAGCTTTCTTT. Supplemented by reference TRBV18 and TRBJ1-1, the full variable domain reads NAGVMQNPRHLVRRRGQEARLRCSPMKGHSHVYWYRQLPEEGLKFMVYLQKENIIDESGMPKERFSAEFPKEGPSILRIQQVVRGDSAAYFCASSLGPALNTEAFFGQGTRLTVV.

CDR3 DNA sequence: TGCAGCGTTGAAGGTAGAGGAGAGACCCAGTACTTC. This gives the protein CSVEGRGETQYF. The chain links TRBV29-1 to TRBJ2-5; D is uncertain. Trimming removed 1 base from V and 4 bases from J, with 7 bases in between. The CDR3 is 12 residues long. Germline assignment: CDR1 SQVTM and CDR2 ANQGSEA.

CDR3 sequence reads: CARVSYANYGYTF. The CDR3 DNA reads TGTGCACGCGTATCCTATGCCAACTATGGCTACACCTTC. This sequence joins TRBV28 and TRBJ1-2; D remains ambiguous. Germline CDR1 is MDHEN and CDR2 is SYDVKM. The CDR3 spans 13 residues.

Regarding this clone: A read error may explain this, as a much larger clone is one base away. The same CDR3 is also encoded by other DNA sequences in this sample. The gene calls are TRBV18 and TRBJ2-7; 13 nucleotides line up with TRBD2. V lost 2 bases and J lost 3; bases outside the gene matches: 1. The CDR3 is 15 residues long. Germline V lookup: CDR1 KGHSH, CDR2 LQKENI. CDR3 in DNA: TGTGCCAGCTCACCAGGACTAGCGGGAGACTACGAGCAGTACTTC. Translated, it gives CASSPGLAGDYEQYF.

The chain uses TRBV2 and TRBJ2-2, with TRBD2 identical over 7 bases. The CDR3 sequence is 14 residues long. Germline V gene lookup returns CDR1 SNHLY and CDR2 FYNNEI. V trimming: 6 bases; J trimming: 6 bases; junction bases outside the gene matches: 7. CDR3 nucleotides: TGTGCCAGCAGGGCTCGGGCGGGGGCCGGGGAGCTGTTTTTT. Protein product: CASRARAGAGELFF.

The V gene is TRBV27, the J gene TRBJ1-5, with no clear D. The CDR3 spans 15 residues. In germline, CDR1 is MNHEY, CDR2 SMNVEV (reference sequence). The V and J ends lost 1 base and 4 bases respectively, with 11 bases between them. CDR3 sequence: CASSLFGLGNQPQHF. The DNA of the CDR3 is TGTGCCAGCAGTTTATTTGGACTGGGGAATCAGCCCCAGCATTTT.

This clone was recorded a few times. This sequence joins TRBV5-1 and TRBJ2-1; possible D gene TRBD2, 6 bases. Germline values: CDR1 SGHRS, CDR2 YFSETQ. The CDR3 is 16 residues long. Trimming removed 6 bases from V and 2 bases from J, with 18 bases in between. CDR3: CASTISGTRTYNEQFF. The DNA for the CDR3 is TGCGCCAGCACGATCTCCGGGACTCGAACCTACAATGAGCAGTTCTTC.

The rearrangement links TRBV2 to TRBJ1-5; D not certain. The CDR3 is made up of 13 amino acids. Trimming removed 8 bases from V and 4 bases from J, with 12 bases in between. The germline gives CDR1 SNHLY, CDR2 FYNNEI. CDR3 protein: CASVGAPNQPQHF. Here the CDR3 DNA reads TGTGCCAGCGTTGGTGCCCCGAATCAGCCCCAGCATTTT.

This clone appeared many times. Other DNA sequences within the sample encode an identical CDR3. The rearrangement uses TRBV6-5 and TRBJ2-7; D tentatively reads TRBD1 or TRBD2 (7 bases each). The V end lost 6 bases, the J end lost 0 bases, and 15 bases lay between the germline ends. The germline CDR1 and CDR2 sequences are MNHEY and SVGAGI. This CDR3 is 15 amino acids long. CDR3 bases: TGTGCCAGCAGCCTCAGGGGGGGCCCCTCCTACGAGCAGTACTTC. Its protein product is CASSLRGGPSYEQYF.

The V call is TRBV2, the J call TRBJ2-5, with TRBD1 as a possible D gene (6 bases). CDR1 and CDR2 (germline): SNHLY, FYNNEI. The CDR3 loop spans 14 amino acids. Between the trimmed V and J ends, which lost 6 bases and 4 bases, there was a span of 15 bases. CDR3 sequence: CASSYRVGGETQYF. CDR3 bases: TGTGCCAGCAGCTACAGGGTAGGGGGAGAGACCCAGTACTTC.

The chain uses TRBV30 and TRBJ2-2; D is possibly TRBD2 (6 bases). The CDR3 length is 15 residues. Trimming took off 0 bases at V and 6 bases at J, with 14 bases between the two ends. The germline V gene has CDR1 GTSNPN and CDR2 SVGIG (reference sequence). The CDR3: CAWSVWGGPAGELFF. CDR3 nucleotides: TGTGCCTGGAGTGTATGGGGAGGTCCGGCCGGGGAGCTGTTTTTT. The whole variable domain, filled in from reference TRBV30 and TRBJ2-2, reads SQTIHQWPATLVQPVGSPLSLECTVEGTSNPNLYWYRQAAGRGLQLLFYSVGIGQISSEVPQNLSASRPQDRQFILSSKKLLLSDSGFYLCAWSVWGGPAGELFFGEGSRLTVL.

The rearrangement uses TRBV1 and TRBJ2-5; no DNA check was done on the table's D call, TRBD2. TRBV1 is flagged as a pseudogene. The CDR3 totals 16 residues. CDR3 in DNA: TGCACCAGCAGCCAAGACCTAGCGGGGGGCGCCGAGACCCAGTACTTC. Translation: CTSSQDLAGGAETQYF.

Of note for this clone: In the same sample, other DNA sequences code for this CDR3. The CDR3 DNA follows: TGTGCCAGCAGCTTAACTCATCCGGGCGGAGAGCAGTACTTC. Protein sequence: CASSLTHPGGEQYF. The chain combines TRBV7-3 with TRBJ2-7; no firm D call. Germline V gene data show CDR1 as SGHTA and CDR2 as FQGTGA. V was clipped by 0 bases and J by 7 bases, with 13 bases between them. This CDR3 is built from 14 residues.

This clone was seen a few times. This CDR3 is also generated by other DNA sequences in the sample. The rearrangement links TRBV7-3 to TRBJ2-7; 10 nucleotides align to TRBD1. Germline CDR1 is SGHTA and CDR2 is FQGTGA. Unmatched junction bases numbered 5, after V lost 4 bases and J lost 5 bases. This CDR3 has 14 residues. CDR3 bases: TGTGCCAGCAGCTCCGGGACAGGGGTCAACGAGCAGTACTTC. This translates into CASSSGTGVNEQYF.

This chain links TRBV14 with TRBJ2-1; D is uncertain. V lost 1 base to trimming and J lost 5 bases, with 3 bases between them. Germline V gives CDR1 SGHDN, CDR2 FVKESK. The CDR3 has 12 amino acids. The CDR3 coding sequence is TGTGCCAGCAGCCAAGGTCACAATGAGCAGTTCTTC. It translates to CASSQGHNEQFF.

The CDR3: CASSESVHQETQYF. In nucleotides, the CDR3 is TGTGCCAGCAGTGAGTCGGTTCACCAAGAGACCCAGTACTTC. The chain couples TRBV25-1 to TRBJ2-5; D gene unclear. CDR3 length: 14 residues. Per the germline V gene, CDR1 is MGHDK and CDR2 is SYGVNS. Trimming stripped 3 bases from V and 0 bases from J, with 8 bases between.

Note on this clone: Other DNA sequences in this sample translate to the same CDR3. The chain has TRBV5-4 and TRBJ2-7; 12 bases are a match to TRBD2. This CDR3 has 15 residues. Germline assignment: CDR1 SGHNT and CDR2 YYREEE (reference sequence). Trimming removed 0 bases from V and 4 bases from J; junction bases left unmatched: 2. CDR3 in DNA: TGTGCCAGCAGCTTGGGAGGGACTAGCGGGTACGAGCAGTACTTC. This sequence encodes CASSLGGTSGYEQYF.

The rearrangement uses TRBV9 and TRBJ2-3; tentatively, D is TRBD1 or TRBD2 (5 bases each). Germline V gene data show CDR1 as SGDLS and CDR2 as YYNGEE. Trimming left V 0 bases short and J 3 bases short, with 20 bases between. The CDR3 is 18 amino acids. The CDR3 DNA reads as TGTGCCAGCAGCGTAGGAATTTGGAGGCACGAGGGGACAGATACGCAGTATTTT. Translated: CASSVGIWRHEGTDTQYF.

This chain's CDR3 is CASSKTVQETQYF. The CDR3 bases are TGCGCCAGCAGCAAGACGGTCCAAGAGACCCAGTACTTC. V gene TRBV5-1 combines with J gene TRBJ2-5; D is ambiguous. This CDR3 has 13 residues. Trimming took off 4 bases at V and 1 base at J, with 8 bases between the two ends. Germline V gives CDR1 SGHRS, CDR2 YFSETQ.